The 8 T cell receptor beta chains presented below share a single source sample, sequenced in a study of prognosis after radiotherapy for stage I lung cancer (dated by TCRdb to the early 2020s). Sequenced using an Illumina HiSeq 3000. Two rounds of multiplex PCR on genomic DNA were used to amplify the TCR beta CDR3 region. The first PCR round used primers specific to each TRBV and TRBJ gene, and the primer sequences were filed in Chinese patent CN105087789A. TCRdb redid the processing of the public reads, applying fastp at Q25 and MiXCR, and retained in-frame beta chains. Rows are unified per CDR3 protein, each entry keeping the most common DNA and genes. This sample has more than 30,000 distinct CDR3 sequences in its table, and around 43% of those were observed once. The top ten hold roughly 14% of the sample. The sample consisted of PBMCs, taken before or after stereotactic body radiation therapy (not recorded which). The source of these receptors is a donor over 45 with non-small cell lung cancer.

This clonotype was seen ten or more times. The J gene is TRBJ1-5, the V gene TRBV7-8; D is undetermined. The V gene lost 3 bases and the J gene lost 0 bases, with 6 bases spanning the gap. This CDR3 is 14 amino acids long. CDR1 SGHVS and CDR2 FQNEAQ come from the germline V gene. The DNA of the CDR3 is TGTGCCAGCAGCTTCGCAGCTAGCAATCAGCCCCAGCATTTT. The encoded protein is CASSFAASNQPQHF.

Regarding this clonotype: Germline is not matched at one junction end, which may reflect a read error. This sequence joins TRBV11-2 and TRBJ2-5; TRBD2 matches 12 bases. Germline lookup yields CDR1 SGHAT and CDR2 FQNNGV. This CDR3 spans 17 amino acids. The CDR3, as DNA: TGTGCCAGCATCTTAAGTCGGCTAGCGGGGGGGACAGAGACCCAGTACTTC. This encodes CASILSRLAGGTETQYF.

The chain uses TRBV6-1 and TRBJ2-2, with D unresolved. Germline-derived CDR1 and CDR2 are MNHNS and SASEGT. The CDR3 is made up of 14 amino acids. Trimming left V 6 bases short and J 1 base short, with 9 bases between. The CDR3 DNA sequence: TGTGCCAGCAGCGTAGCAGGGAACACCGGGGAGCTGTTTTTT. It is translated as CASSVAGNTGELFF.

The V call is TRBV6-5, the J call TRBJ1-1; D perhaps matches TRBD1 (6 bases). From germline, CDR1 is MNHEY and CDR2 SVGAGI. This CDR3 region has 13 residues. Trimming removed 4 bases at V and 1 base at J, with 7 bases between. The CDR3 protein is CASSSDRNTEAFF. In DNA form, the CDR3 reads TGTGCCAGCAGTTCGGACAGGAACACTGAAGCTTTCTTT.

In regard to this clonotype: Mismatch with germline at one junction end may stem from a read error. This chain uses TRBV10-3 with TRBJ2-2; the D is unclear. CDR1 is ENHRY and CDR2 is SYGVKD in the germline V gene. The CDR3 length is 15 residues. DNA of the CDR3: TGTACCATCAGTGAGTCTGGCTGGGACACCGGGGAGCTGTTTTTT. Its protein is CTISESGWDTGELFF.

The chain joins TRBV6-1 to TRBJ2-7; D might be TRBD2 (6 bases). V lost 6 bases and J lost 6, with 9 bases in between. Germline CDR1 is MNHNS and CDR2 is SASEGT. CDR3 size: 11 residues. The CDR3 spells CASSRESEQYF. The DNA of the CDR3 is TGTGCCAGCAGCCGGGAGAGCGAGCAGTACTTC.

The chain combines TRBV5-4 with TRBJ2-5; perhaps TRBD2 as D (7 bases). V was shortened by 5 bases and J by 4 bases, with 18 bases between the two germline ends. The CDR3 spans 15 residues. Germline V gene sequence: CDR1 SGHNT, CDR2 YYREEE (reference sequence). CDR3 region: CASSWEGEKGETQYF. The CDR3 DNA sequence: TGTGCCAGCAGTTGGGAGGGGGAGAAGGGAGAGACCCAGTACTTC.

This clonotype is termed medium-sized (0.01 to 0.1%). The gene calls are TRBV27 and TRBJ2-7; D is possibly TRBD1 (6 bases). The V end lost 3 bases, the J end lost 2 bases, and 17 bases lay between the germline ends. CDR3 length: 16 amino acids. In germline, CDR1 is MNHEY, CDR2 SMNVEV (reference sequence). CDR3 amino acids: CASSFAQTGSPYEQYF. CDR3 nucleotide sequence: TGTGCCAGCAGTTTCGCCCAGACAGGCTCTCCCTACGAGCAGTACTTC.